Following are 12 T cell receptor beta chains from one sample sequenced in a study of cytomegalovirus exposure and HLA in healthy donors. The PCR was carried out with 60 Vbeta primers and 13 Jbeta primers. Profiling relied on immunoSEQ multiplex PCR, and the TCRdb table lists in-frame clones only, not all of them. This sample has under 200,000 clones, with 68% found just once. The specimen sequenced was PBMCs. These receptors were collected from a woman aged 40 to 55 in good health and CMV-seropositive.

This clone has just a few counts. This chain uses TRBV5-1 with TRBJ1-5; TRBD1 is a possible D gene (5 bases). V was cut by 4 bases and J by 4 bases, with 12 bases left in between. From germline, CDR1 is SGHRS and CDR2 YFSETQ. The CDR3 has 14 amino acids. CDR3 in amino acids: CASSPIPGNQPQHF. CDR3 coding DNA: TGCGCCAGCAGCCCCATTCCAGGGAATCAGCCCCAGCATTTT. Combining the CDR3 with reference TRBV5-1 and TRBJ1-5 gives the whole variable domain KAGVTQTPRYLIKTRGQQVTLSCSPISGHRSVSWYQQTPGQGLQFLFEYFSETQRNKGNFPGRFSGRQFSNSRSEMNVSTLELGDSALYLCASSPIPGNQPQHFGDGTRLSIL.

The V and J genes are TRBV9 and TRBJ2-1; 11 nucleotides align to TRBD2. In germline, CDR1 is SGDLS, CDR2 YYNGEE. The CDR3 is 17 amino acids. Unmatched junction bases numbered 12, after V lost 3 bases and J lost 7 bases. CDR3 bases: TGTGCCAGCAGCGAGCGACTAGCGGGGCCTCTCCAGAATGAGCAGTTCTTC. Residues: CASSERLAGPLQNEQFF.

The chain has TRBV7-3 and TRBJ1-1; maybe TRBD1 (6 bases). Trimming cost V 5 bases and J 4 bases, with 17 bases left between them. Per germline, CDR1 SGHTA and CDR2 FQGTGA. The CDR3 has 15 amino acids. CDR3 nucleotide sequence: TGTGCCAGCAGCCCAATGGGGCAGGGGTCCACTGAAGCTTTCTTT. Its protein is CASSPMGQGSTEAFF.

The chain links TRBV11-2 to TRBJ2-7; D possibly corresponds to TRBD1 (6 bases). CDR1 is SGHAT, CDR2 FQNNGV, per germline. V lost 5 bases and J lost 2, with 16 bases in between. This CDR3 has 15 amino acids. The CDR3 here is CASSGDRYDPYEQYF. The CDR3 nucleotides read TGTGCCAGCAGCGGAGACAGGTATGACCCCTACGAGCAGTACTTC.

CDR3 bases: TGCGCCAGCAGCTTGGAAGGGGTTGGGCAGCCCCAGCATTTT. This gives the protein CASSLEGVGQPQHF. V gene TRBV5-1 combines with J gene TRBJ1-5, with D possibly being TRBD1 (5 bases). Germline values: CDR1 SGHRS, CDR2 YFSETQ. With 0 bases removed from V and 7 bases from J, the gap between germline ends came to 11 bases. The CDR3 is 14 residues long.

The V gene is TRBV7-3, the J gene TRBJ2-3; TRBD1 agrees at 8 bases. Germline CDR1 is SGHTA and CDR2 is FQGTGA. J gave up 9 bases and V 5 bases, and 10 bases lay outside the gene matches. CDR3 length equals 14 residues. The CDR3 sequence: CASSPSRDRRTQYF. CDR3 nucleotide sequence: TGTGCCAGCAGCCCAAGCCGGGACAGGAGGACGCAGTATTTT.

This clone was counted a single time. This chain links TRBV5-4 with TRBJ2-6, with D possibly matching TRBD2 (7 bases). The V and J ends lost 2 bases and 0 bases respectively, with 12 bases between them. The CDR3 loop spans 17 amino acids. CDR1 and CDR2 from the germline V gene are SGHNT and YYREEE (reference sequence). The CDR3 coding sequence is TGTGCCAGCAGCTTTTACGGGGGGCACTCTGGGGCCAACGTCCTGACTTTC. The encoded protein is CASSFYGGHSGANVLTF.

CDR3 DNA sequence: TGTGCCAGTAGCATACAGGGGGCCGGCATTGGGCCCCAGCATTTT. This sequence encodes CASSIQGAGIGPQHF. The V gene is TRBV19, the J gene TRBJ1-5, with TRBD1 matching 9 bases. In germline, CDR1 is LNHDA, CDR2 SQIVND (reference sequence). The CDR3 contains 15 residues. Trimming removed 6 bases from V and 9 bases from J; junction bases left unmatched: 12.

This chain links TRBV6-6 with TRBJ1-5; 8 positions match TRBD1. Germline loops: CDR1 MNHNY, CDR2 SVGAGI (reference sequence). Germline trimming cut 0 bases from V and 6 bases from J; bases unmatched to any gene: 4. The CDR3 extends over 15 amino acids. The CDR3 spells CASSYSGQGSQPQHF. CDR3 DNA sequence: TGTGCCAGCAGTTACTCTGGACAGGGAAGTCAGCCCCAGCATTTT.

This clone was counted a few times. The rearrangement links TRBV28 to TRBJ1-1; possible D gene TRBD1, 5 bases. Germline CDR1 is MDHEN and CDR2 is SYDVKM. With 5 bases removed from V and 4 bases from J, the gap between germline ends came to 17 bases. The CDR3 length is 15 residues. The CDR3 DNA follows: TGTGCCAGCAGTCCCCCGGCGGGGGGAGCCACTGAAGCTTTCTTT. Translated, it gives CASSPPAGGATEAFF.

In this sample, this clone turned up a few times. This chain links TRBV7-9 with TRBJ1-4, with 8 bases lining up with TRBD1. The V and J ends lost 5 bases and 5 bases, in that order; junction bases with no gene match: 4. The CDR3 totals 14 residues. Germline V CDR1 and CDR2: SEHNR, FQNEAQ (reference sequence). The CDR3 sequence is CASSEDRVNEKLFF. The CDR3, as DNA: TGTGCCAGCAGCGAGGACAGGGTGAATGAAAAACTGTTTTTT.

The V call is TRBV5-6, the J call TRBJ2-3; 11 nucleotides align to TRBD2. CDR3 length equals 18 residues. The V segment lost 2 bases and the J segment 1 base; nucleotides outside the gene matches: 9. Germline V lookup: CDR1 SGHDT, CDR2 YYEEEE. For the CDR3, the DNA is TGTGCCAGCAGCTTTCGGGCGACTAGCGGGGTTGGCACAGATACGCAGTATTTT. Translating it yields CASSFRATSGVGTDTQYF.